Presented here are 13 T cell receptor beta chains from one specimen sequenced in a study of cytomegalovirus exposure and HLA in healthy donors (dated by TCRdb to 2015 to 2018). Libraries were prepared through the immunoSEQ multiplex PCR assay. For the multiplex PCR, a mixture combining 60 forward primers for TCR Vbeta segments and 13 reverse primers for TCR Jbeta segments was used. TCRdb provides this immuneACCESS table in a form limited to in-frame rearrangements. Some clones are lacking; in checked studies, under half of them reflect an unresolved V gene, and why the rest are absent is not known. The sample data list more than 80,000 clones, and about four fifths of these were observed just once. The ten largest clones take up under 2% of the sample. The specimen sequenced was PBMCs. These receptor sequences come from a man aged 50 to 59 in good health and CMV-seronegative.

The V gene is TRBV14, the J gene TRBJ2-2; 8 nucleotides line up with TRBD1. With 4 bases clipped from V and 4 bases from J, the junction kept 8 bases outside the gene matches. This CDR3 has 16 amino acids. Per the germline V gene, CDR1 is SGHDN and CDR2 is FVKESK. The CDR3 coding sequence is TGTGCCAGCAGCCTACGGACAGGGTTGGGCACCGGGGAGCTGTTTTTT. This translates into CASSLRTGLGTGELFF. Full variable domain (rest looked up from reference TRBV14 and TRBJ2-2): EAGVTQFPSHSVIEKGQTVTLRCDPISGHDNLYWYRRVMGKEIKFLLHFVKESKQDESGMPNNRFLAERTGGTYSTLKVQPAELEDSGVYFCASSLRTGLGTGELFFGEGSRLTVL.

The rearrangement uses TRBV6-4 and TRBJ2-3; D is possibly TRBD1 (5 bases). Looked up from germline, CDR1 is MRHNA and CDR2 is SNTAGT. CDR3 length: 15 residues. Trimming removed 3 bases at V and 2 bases at J, with 12 bases between. The DNA of the CDR3 is TGTGCCAGCAGTGATATCAAGGGGCCCACAGATACGCAGTATTTT. Translated, it gives CASSDIKGPTDTQYF.

The genes are TRBV9 and TRBJ1-4; TRBD1 aligns across 7 bases. The CDR3 totals 14 residues. The junction had 1 base not matched to a gene; V was cut back by 2 bases and J by 3 bases. The germline V gene encodes CDR1 SGDLS and CDR2 YYNGEE. DNA of the CDR3: TGTGCCAGCAGCGTCGACAGGGCTAATGAAAAACTGTTTTTT. Translation: CASSVDRANEKLFF.

This chain uses TRBV19 with TRBJ2-6; a weak D match, TRBD1 (6 bases). V lost 8 bases, J lost 0 bases, and 8 bases lay in between. This CDR3 has 14 residues. The germline V gene encodes CDR1 LNHDA and CDR2 SQIVND (reference sequence). The CDR3 here is CASGQLSGANVLTF. The CDR3 region has the DNA TGTGCCAGTGGACAGCTCTCTGGGGCCAACGTCCTGACTTTC.

This chain links TRBV19 with TRBJ1-5, with unresolved D. V was cut by 4 bases and J by 3 bases, with 10 bases left in between. Germline V gene sequence: CDR1 LNHDA, CDR2 SQIVND (reference sequence). This CDR3 spans 14 amino acids. The CDR3 protein is CASSSRQFNQPQHF. The CDR3 DNA is TGTGCCAGTAGTAGTCGTCAGTTCAATCAGCCCCAGCATTTT.

This clone appeared a single time. The chain has TRBV19 and TRBJ1-6, with D tentatively TRBD1 (5 bases). Germline CDR1 and CDR2: LNHDA and SQIVND (reference sequence). The CDR3 runs 17 residues. V lost 3 bases and J lost 0, with 12 bases in between. CDR3 region: CASSIRGRRSYNSPLHF. The CDR3 region has the DNA TGTGCCAGTAGTATTAGGGGCCGTCGCTCCTATAATTCACCCCTCCACTTT.

The gene calls are TRBV29-1 and TRBJ2-3; TRBD1 agrees at 7 bases. Germline-derived CDR1 and CDR2 are SQVTM and ANQGSEA. This CDR3 has 14 residues. The J segment lost 1 base and the V segment lost 6 bases, leaving 7 bases of the junction unmatched. In DNA, the CDR3 is TGCAGCGTGGACCGGGACAGTGGCACAGATACGCAGTATTTT. Amino acid sequence: CSVDRDSGTDTQYF.

The rearrangement joins TRBV29-1 to TRBJ1-2; D is possibly TRBD1 (5 bases). Germline-derived CDR1 and CDR2 are SQVTM and ANQGSEA. Trimming left V 6 bases short and J 5 bases short, with 13 bases between. CDR3 length equals 12 residues. The CDR3 DNA follows: TGCAGCGTGCAACAGGTTGGGTATGGCTACACCTTC. Amino acids: CSVQQVGYGYTF.

The rearrangement joins TRBV7-2 to TRBJ1-3; 7 bases align to TRBD1. From germline, CDR1 is SGHTA and CDR2 FQGNSA. The length of the CDR3 is 18 residues. The J segment lost 3 bases and the V segment lost 1 base, leaving 12 bases of the junction unmatched. The CDR3 nucleotides are TGTGCCAGCAGCTTAGGTCGCTTTGGCAGGGGGAGTGGAAACACCATATATTTT. Protein sequence: CASSLGRFGRGSGNTIYF.

The gene calls are TRBV9 and TRBJ2-2; 16 bases line up with TRBD2. The germline CDR1 and CDR2 sequences are SGDLS and YYNGEE. With V trimmed by 2 bases and J by 2 bases, 3 bases remained unmatched. This CDR3 has 18 amino acids. CDR3 region: CASSVGLAGGGNTGELFF. In nucleotides, the CDR3 is TGTGCCAGCAGCGTGGGACTAGCGGGGGGGGGAAACACCGGGGAGCTGTTTTTT.

The chain links TRBV11-2 to TRBJ2-1, with 10 bases identical to TRBD2. After removal of 5 bases from V and 9 bases from J, the junction contained 7 bases not matched to a gene. The germline V gene encodes CDR1 SGHAT and CDR2 FQNNGV. The CDR3 is 14 residues long. DNA of the CDR3: TGTGCCAGCAGCGAGACTAGCGGGTCAAGTGAGCAGTTCTTC. It encodes CASSETSGSSEQFF.

V usage is TRBV19 and J usage is TRBJ1-1, with 8 bases that match TRBD1. Trimming cost V 5 bases and J 4 bases; bases outside gene matches: 6. Germline V gene data show CDR1 as LNHDA and CDR2 as SQIVND (reference sequence). The CDR3 runs 14 residues. The CDR3 nucleotides are TGTGCCAGTAGTTTCCAAACAGGGGGCACTGAAGCTTTCTTT. Protein sequence: CASSFQTGGTEAFF.

This chain links TRBV4-3 with TRBJ1-2, with D tentatively TRBD1 (5 bases). Trimming took 4 bases from V and 8 from J, leaving 17 bases between them. Per the germline V gene, CDR1 is LGHNA and CDR2 is YSLEER. The CDR3 sequence is 14 residues long. The chain's CDR3 is CASSPRAGKEGYTF. For the CDR3, the DNA is TGCGCCAGCAGCCCAAGGGCAGGGAAGGAAGGCTACACCTTC.